This T cell receptor beta chain was retrieved from a study of shared clonotypes between healthy human individuals (dated by TCRdb to the early 2020s). Describing the broader study: The cohort included a few men and a couple of women between 18 and 49 years of age. Leukapheresis yielded between about 0.85 and 10 billion PBMCs per donor. For each donor, three plates each were used for CD4 naive and CD4 memory, two plates were used for CD8 naive, and one plate was used for CD8 memory. To increase sequencing depth and limit assay-specific biases, different laboratories used diverse techniques to prepare libraries and sequence TCR repertoires. To estimate repertoire size and how much clonotypes are shared between individuals, the study performed deep sequencing of blood TCR repertoires from about 5 healthy adults.

As to this clone: The antigen it recognizes is unknown. No much larger clone is present one base from it, and per-base qualities are unavailable.

Study-wide findings and limitations: Sampling was limited to blood, and TCR repertoires in tissue likely differ from TCR repertoires in blood. Pairwise subsampling indicated that sequencing depth was expected to affect the degree of clonotype sharing among donors. The genetic and exposure-history diversity represented was limited by the small number of donors. Naive subsets generally had larger estimated clonotype richness than memory subsets did. Incomplete sequencing was indicated by rarefaction of sorted-subset datasets, despite the large sequencing depth. Clonotypes shared by all four sorted-subset donors showed higher generation probabilities than non-shared clonotypes. Sharing across a handful of donors was observed for approximately 5% of naive CD4, around 3.5% of naive CD8, about 2.3% of memory CD4, and roughly 0.4% of memory CD8 clonotypes.

According to the germline V gene, CDR1 reads SGHVS and CDR2 reads FQNEAQ. The germline ends are 13 bases apart after V is trimmed by 6 bases and J by 2 bases. The CDR3 sequence holds 15 residues, the cysteine and phenylalanine included. Here the CDR3 DNA is all that survives: 45 bases in frame from base 1. Donors were healthy HIV-negative adults with no recently reported acute infections or vaccinations. All donors were Caucasian adults living in Nashville, Tennessee, USA. CD4+ T cells were enriched through magnetic negative selection, after which naive cells were positively selected on CD45RA and the remaining negative fraction served as the memory subset. Blood was collected by leukapheresis, and PBMCs were isolated by Ficoll-Histopaque density gradient centrifugation and then cryopreserved in liquid nitrogen vapor phase. Purity and quantity of every magnetically sorted T cell population were checked by analytical flow cytometry. Each sorted fraction had its genomic DNA isolated and then quantified by UV absorbance on a Nanodrop 2000c.

Using the deep immunoSEQ assay, multiplex PCR amplified TCR CDR3 regions from genomic DNA. Extracted genomic DNA from each cell subset was distributed evenly across all wells of several immunoSEQ 96-well plates, and each plate was treated as a replicate. Each replicate PCR for sorted subsets received about 200 ng genomic DNA, equal to around 32,000 T cell genomes. The purified libraries were quantified using a Qubit 3.0 fluorometer, sized with a Bioanalyzer 2100, and then quantified again using the KAPA Library Quantification kit. Every immunoSEQ 96-well plate was sequenced on a dedicated single-read 150-cycle Illumina NextSeq 550 flow cell. The study's own analysis went as follows. Because the immunoSEQ output held only junctional sequences and lacked quality scores, the filtering could not match the filtering applied to full-length reads. To assign V/J genes and CDR3, sequences were annotated against IMGT germline references using PyIR, a Python wrapper for IgBLAST v1.9. Reads were filtered out if the reads had weak V/J assignments (E-value above 1e-6), no CDR3, stop codons, out-of-frame junctions, or ambiguous translated residues. V3J clonotypes were defined as sequences sharing the same inferred V gene, J gene, and CDR3 amino acid sequence. To compute the percentage overlap between repertoires, the number of shared unique clonotypes was divided by the size of the smaller repertoire. Three approaches were used to assess repertoire richness: RTK rarefaction, the Chao1 estimator, and Recon v2.1 estimates of unobserved clonotypes. Generation probabilities were computed with OLGA for all TCRbeta clonotypes obtained by the gDNA method from several donors. TCRdb carries this immuneACCESS record with in-frame sequences only. Its versions omit some clonotypes, under half of them owing to an unresolved V gene in the studies checked, with the rest unexplained. V and J calls plus clone size are reproduced from that table; the DNA served to infer D and trimming. The sample contains 2,500,000 or so clones, just under 95% of them found a single time. The ten largest clones represent 0.3% to 0.45% of the sample.

The sequence was collected from a man aged 18 to 35 in good health. Some clones in this sample may be carry-over from other donors' samples. Sequenced: naive CD4+ T cells from PBMCs. Read against the paper, the sample's cell subset or site label means: CD45RA+ positively selected. The sequence links TRBV7-8 to TRBJ2-2, and possibly TRBD1, on 6 matching bases. The nucleotides are TGTGCCAGCAGTTTCCAGGGGCCTAACACCGGGGAGCTGTTTTTT. Its protein reads: CASSFQGPNTGELFF.